The sequence of this T cell receptor (beta chain) was determined in a study of blood T cell repertoires in COVID-19. Study background: Donors in the United States, Italy and Spain gave samples during acute or convalescent COVID-19.

Authors' methods: Quantification of nucleated cells was approximated via reference gene primer amplification. Assay used: immunoSEQ multiplex PCR; TCRdb lists only in-frame clones, some missing. The V and J calls and clone size are taken from that table; D and trimming were inferred from the DNA. The data contain tens of thousands of clones, 82% of them seen just once; the ten biggest clones take up around 10%. This CDR3 is built from 17 residues. Germline V gene sequence: CDR1 SGHNT, CDR2 YYREEE (reference sequence). The J segment lost 1 base and the V segment lost 4 bases, leaving 10 bases of the junction unmatched.

Sample: peripheral blood. The V gene is TRBV5-4, the J gene TRBJ1-1; TRBD1 agrees at 10 bases. The TCR originated in a man between 50 and 59 years old with acute or convalescent COVID-19. The CDR3 DNA reads TGTGCCAGCAGCCGTAGGACAGGGGGTATTACGAACACTGAAGCTTTCTTT. It codes for CASSRRTGGITNTEAFF. Full variable domain (remainder filled in from reference TRBV5-4 and TRBJ1-1): ETGVTQSPTHLIKTRGQQVTLRCSSQSGHNTVSWYQQALGQGPQFIFQYYREEENGRGNFPPRFSGLQFPNYSSELNVNALELDDSALYLCASSRRTGGITNTEAFFGQGTRLTVV.